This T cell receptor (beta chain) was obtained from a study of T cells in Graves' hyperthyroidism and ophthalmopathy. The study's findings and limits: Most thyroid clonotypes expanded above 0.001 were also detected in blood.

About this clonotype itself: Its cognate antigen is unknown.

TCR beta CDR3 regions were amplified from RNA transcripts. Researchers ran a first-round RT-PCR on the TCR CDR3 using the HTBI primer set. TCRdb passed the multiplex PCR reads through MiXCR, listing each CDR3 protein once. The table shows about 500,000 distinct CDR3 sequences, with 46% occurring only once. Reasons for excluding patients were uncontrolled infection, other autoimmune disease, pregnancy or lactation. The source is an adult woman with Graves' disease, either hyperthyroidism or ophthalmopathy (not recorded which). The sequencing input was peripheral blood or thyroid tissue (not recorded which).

The CDR3 DNA is TGCGCCAGCAGCCAAGCGGTTCATTGGGGTGAAGCTTTCTTT. Translated, it gives CASSQAVHWGEAFF. This rearrangement joins TRBV4-1 to TRBJ1-1, with D unresolved. The CDR3 totals 14 residues. Trimming shortened V by 1 base and J by 7 bases, and 13 bases separated the two germline ends. Germline lookup yields CDR1 MGHRA and CDR2 YSYEKL.